Below, 26 T cell receptor beta chains from the same sample are listed, as sequenced in a study of cytomegalovirus exposure and HLA in healthy donors (dated by TCRdb to 2015 to 2018). The protocol used for the library was the immunoSEQ multiplex PCR assay. The multiplex PCR relied on a mix of 60 forward primers for TCR Vbeta segments and 13 reverse primers for TCR Jbeta segments. TCRdb limited this immuneACCESS table to in-frame rearrangements with V and J called. A share of clones is missing; checked studies link under half to unresolved V genes, and the rest is unexplained. The table for this sample lists 200,000 to 250,000 clones; 70% to 85% of them were counted only once. The ten top clones hold 0.58% of the sample. Sequenced: PBMCs. All receptors come from a woman in her thirties or forties in good health and CMV-seronegative.

This chain links TRBV19 with TRBJ1-1; no clear D gene. V lost 5 bases to trimming and J lost 7 bases, with 11 bases between them. The CDR3 contains 12 residues. Germline CDR1 and CDR2: LNHDA and SQIVND (reference sequence). This CDR3 is CASSLRLGEAFF. The CDR3 DNA sequence: TGTGCCAGTAGTCTCAGACTGGGTGAAGCTTTCTTT.

This chain links TRBV30 with TRBJ1-2; no reliable D call. The V and J ends lost 0 bases and 7 bases respectively, with 12 bases between them. Germline CDR1 GTSNPN, CDR2 SVGIG (reference sequence). CDR3 length equals 13 residues. This CDR3 is CAWSVAERSGYTF. DNA for the CDR3: TGTGCCTGGAGTGTCGCGGAAAGATCTGGCTACACCTTC. The whole variable domain, filled in from reference TRBV30 and TRBJ1-2, reads SQTIHQWPATLVQPVGSPLSLECTVEGTSNPNLYWYRQAAGRGLQLLFYSVGIGQISSEVPQNLSASRPQDRQFILSSKKLLLSDSGFYLCAWSVAERSGYTFGSGTRLTVV.

V usage is TRBV7-3 and J usage is TRBJ2-5, with D unclear. Trimming shortened V by 5 bases and J by 5 bases, and 27 bases separated the two germline ends. This CDR3 has 18 amino acids. Germline V lookup: CDR1 SGHTA, CDR2 FQGTGA. The DNA of the CDR3 is TGTGCCAGCAGCGTACCCGGTTGCGCGGTGTTTGTTGAGGAGACCCAGTACTTC. Amino acid sequence: CASSVPGCAVFVEETQYF.

V and J are TRBV29-1 and TRBJ2-5; 8 positions match TRBD1. The CDR3 is 12 amino acids. Germline V gives CDR1 SQVTM, CDR2 ANQGSEA. The V gene end was trimmed by 4 bases and the J gene end by 7 bases; junction bases not matched to a gene: 5. The CDR3 region is CSVGQGAGTQYF. Here the CDR3 DNA reads TGCAGCGTTGGCCAGGGGGCCGGGACCCAGTACTTC.

The chain has TRBV7-2 and TRBJ2-3; TRBD2 matches 8 bases. Trimming cost V 5 bases and J 1 base; bases outside gene matches: 5. The germline gives CDR1 SGHTA, CDR2 FQGNSA. The CDR3 spans 15 residues. The CDR3 reads CASSDGGAGTDTQYF. The CDR3 DNA is TGTGCCAGCAGCGACGGGGGGGCCGGCACAGATACGCAGTATTTT.

The CDR3 loop reads CAWRVRGGEAEAFF. The CDR3 DNA follows: TGTGCCTGGAGGGTTCGCGGGGGGGAGGCTGAAGCTTTCTTT. The chain links TRBV30 to TRBJ1-1; D possibly corresponds to TRBD1 (5 bases). The CDR3 covers 14 residues. V shed 3 bases and J shed 6 bases, with 17 bases lying between them. CDR1 and CDR2 from the germline V gene are GTSNPN and SVGIG (reference sequence).

This chain uses TRBV6-1 with TRBJ1-4; possible D gene TRBD1, 5 bases. Germline CDR1 MNHNS, CDR2 SASEGT. The CDR3 spans 15 residues. V gave up 6 bases and J gave up 0 bases, with 11 bases separating them. CDR3 nucleotides: TGTGCCAGCAGCTCCCTGACAGCAACTAATGAAAAACTGTTTTTT. Residues: CASSSLTATNEKLFF.

The chain uses TRBV28 and TRBJ2-5; 7 nucleotides align to TRBD1. The CDR3 runs to 14 residues. Germline V gene lookup returns CDR1 MDHEN and CDR2 SYDVKM. Unmatched junction bases numbered 5, after V lost 6 bases and J lost 1 base. CDR3 amino acids: CASSRGTAQETQYF. The CDR3 coding sequence is TGTGCCAGCAGCCGAGGGACAGCCCAAGAGACCCAGTACTTC.

The chain employs TRBV11-2 and TRBJ2-5; 10 bases are a match to TRBD2. The length of the CDR3 is 15 residues. V lost 5 bases, J lost 5 bases, and 8 bases stayed unmatched. Germline CDR1 and CDR2: SGHAT and FQNNGV. The DNA for the CDR3 is TGTGCCAGCAGCGTCCCAGCGGGGGGGCCGGAGACCCAGTACTTC. Its translation: CASSVPAGGPETQYF. Variable domain in full (rest from reference TRBV11-2 and TRBJ2-5): EAGVAQSPRYKIIEKRQSVAFWCNPISGHATLYWYQQILGQGPKLLIQFQNNGVVDDSQLPKDRFSAERLKGVDSTLKIQPAKLEDSAVYLCASSVPAGGPETQYFGPGTRLLVL.

This chain links TRBV9 with TRBJ2-5; the D is unclear. The J call is uncertain, as TRBJ2-7 better fits the DNA end. CDR3 size: 13 residues. In germline, CDR1 is SGDLS, CDR2 YYNGEE. Here the CDR3 reads CASSVGANYEQYF. The CDR3 nucleotides are TGTGCCAGCAGCGTAGGAGCTAACTACGAGCAGTACTTC.

This clone was seen more than once but under ten times. The V and J genes are TRBV7-9 and TRBJ2-6, with 8 bases matching TRBD1. The V and J ends lost 5 bases and 0 bases, in that order; junction bases with no gene match: 6. From germline, CDR1 is SEHNR and CDR2 FQNEAQ (reference sequence). This CDR3 contains 17 residues. The CDR3 DNA reads as TGTGCCAGCAGCCCTAGACAGGGGAGCTCTGGGGCCAACGTCCTGACTTTC. Amino acids: CASSPRQGSSGANVLTF. Based on the CDR3 plus reference TRBV7-9 and TRBJ2-6, the full variable domain is DTGVSQNPRHKITKRGQNVTFRCDPISEHNRLYWYRQTLGQGPEFLTYFQNEAQLEKSRLLSDRFSAERPKGSFSTLEIQRTEQGDSAMYLCASSPRQGSSGANVLTFGAGSRLTVL.

The V gene is TRBV15, the J gene TRBJ1-2; a possible D gene is TRBD1 (5 bases). CDR3 length equals 14 residues. Per germline, CDR1 LNHNV and CDR2 YYDKDF (reference sequence). Trimming cost V 5 bases and J 7 bases, with 17 bases left between them. The CDR3 loop reads CATSFQRQGTGYTF. The CDR3 DNA reads TGTGCCACCAGCTTCCAAAGGCAGGGAACTGGCTACACCTTC.

The chain links TRBV15 to TRBJ1-3; tentative D call: TRBD1 (6 bases). The CDR3 covers 18 residues. The V gene lost 1 base and the J gene lost 2 bases, with 18 bases spanning the gap. In germline, CDR1 is LNHNV, CDR2 YYDKDF (reference sequence). In DNA, the CDR3 is TGTGCCACCAGCAGAGGTCCTTTGACAGGTGCTGCTGGAAACACCATATATTTT. Translated, it gives CATSRGPLTGAAGNTIYF.

The gene calls are TRBV5-6 and TRBJ1-1; no clear D. V was pared by 0 bases and J by 5 bases, with 14 bases between. Germline lookup yields CDR1 SGHDT and CDR2 YYEEEE. This CDR3 comprises 15 residues. Here the CDR3 reads CASSLGGTAGTEAFF. The CDR3, as DNA: TGTGCCAGCAGCTTGGGCGGTACGGCGGGGACTGAAGCTTTCTTT.

The rearrangement links TRBV9 to TRBJ1-1, with D possibly being TRBD1 (5 bases). This CDR3 comprises 12 residues. Germline values: CDR1 SGDLS, CDR2 YYNGEE. Trimming took off 4 bases at V and 1 base at J, with 5 bases between the two ends. The DNA of the CDR3 is TGTGCCAGCAGCCAGGGGAACACTGAAGCTTTCTTT. This codes for CASSQGNTEAFF.

The chain has TRBV2 and TRBJ2-5, with 8 bases matching TRBD1. The CDR3 is 14 amino acids. Germline trimming cut 7 bases from V and 1 base from J; bases unmatched to any gene: 5. Germline lookup yields CDR1 SNHLY and CDR2 FYNNEI. The CDR3 sequence is CASILDRAQETQYF. CDR3 DNA: TGTGCCAGCATATTGGACAGGGCCCAAGAGACCCAGTACTTC.

For this clone: A read error may produce the germline difference seen at one junction end. The V gene is TRBV7-9, the J gene TRBJ2-7, with 8 bases that match TRBD1. The germline V gene has CDR1 SEHNR and CDR2 FQNEAQ (reference sequence). CDR3 length equals 16 residues. The CDR3 spells CSSSHAVGTGSYEQYF. The CDR3 DNA follows: TGTTCCAGCAGTCACGCGGTCGGGACAGGTTCCTACGAGCAGTACTTC.

The chain employs TRBV13 and TRBJ1-3; D unclear. The CDR3 covers 15 residues. CDR1 PRHDT and CDR2 FYEKMQ come from the germline V gene (reference sequence). Deletions cut 8 bases from V and 0 bases from J, with 14 bases between. The CDR3 sequence: CASRVDEHSGNTIYF. For the CDR3, the DNA is TGTGCCAGCCGGGTCGACGAACACTCTGGAAACACCATATATTTT. The whole variable domain, remainder taken from reference TRBV13 and TRBJ1-3, is AAGVIQSPRHLIKEKRETATLKCYPIPRHDTVYWYQQGPGQDPQFLISFYEKMQSDKGSIPDRFSAQQFSDYHSELNMSSLELGDSALYFCASRVDEHSGNTIYFGEGSWLTVV.

The rearrangement links TRBV11-1 to TRBJ2-1; 8 bases are a match to TRBD2. After removal of 2 bases from V and 4 bases from J, the junction contained 4 bases not matched to a gene. Per germline, CDR1 SGHAT and CDR2 FQDESV (reference sequence). The CDR3 is 15 residues long. The CDR3 here is CASSLRRGAYNEQFF. Here the CDR3 DNA reads TGTGCCAGCAGCTTACGGCGGGGGGCTTACAATGAGCAGTTCTTC. The whole variable domain, filled in from reference TRBV11-1 and TRBJ2-1, reads EAEVAQSPRYKITEKSQAVAFWCDPISGHATLYWYRQILGQGPELLVQFQDESVVDDSQLPKDRFSAERLKGVDSTLKIQPAELGDSAMYLCASSLRRGAYNEQFFGPGTRLTVL.

About this clone itself: This CDR3 is missing its conserved last phenylalanine or tryptophan, likely due to a read error. The limits of the CDR3 on the DNA are not certain, so only TCRdb's listed CDR3 is given. The chain employs TRBV2 and TRBJ1-2; no DNA check was done on the table's D call, TRBD1. Both ends counted, the CDR3 spans 11 residues. Germline lookup yields CDR1 SNHLY and CDR2 FYNNEI. CDR3 amino acids: CASRSWAGTDL.

The chain combines TRBV2 with TRBJ2-2; 7 positions agree with TRBD1. From germline, CDR1 is SNHLY and CDR2 FYNNEI. J was trimmed by 2 bases and V by 8 bases; bases with no gene match: 8. The CDR3 has 15 amino acids. The CDR3 nucleotides are TGTGCCAGCCTCCGGGACAGAGAAAACACCGGGGAGCTGTTTTTT. Its protein product is CASLRDRENTGELFF.

This chain uses TRBV27 with TRBJ1-4; the D gene is possibly TRBD1 (6 bases). Germline CDR1 reads MNHEY; CDR2 reads SMNVEV (reference sequence). CDR3 length: 16 amino acids. V dropped 8 bases and J dropped 0 bases, with 16 bases sitting between them. The CDR3 spells CASGTREGATNEKLFF. CDR3 sequence (DNA): TGTGCCAGCGGGACAAGGGAAGGGGCAACTAATGAAAAACTGTTTTTT.

The V call is TRBV6-1, the J call TRBJ1-2; TRBD1 might be the D (5 bases). Trimming took 3 bases from V and 4 from J, leaving 12 bases between them. Germline V gene sequence: CDR1 MNHNS, CDR2 SASEGT. CDR3 size: 14 residues. CDR3 sequence (DNA): TGTGCCAGCAGTGATAGTGGGGCAAGCTATGGCTACACCTTC. This sequence encodes CASSDSGASYGYTF.

This clone came up once. The chain has TRBV27 and TRBJ2-7; TRBD2 matches 13 bases. Germline-derived CDR1 and CDR2 are MNHEY and SMNVEV (reference sequence). Germline trimming cut 6 bases from V and 2 bases from J; bases unmatched to any gene: 4. The CDR3 has 15 amino acids. CDR3 protein: CASSWTSGGTYEQYF. CDR3 coding DNA: TGTGCCAGCAGCTGGACTAGCGGGGGCACCTACGAGCAGTACTTC.

The V and J genes are TRBV2 and TRBJ1-1, with a tentative D call TRBD1 (6 bases). The germline CDR1 and CDR2 sequences are SNHLY and FYNNEI. The CDR3 is made up of 16 amino acids. Trimming took off 3 bases at V and 5 bases at J, with 19 bases between the two ends. For the CDR3, the DNA is TGTGCCAGCAGTGACCCGGGACAAGGTTGGCTGACTGAAGCTTTCTTT. Its translation is CASSDPGQGWLTEAFF. Full variable domain (missing parts from reference TRBV2 and TRBJ1-1): EPEVTQTPSHQVTQMGQEVILRCVPISNHLYFYWYRQILGQKVEFLVSFYNNEISEKSEIFDDQFSVERPDGSNFTLKIRSTKLEDSAMYFCASSDPGQGWLTEAFFGQGTRLTVV.

The V gene is TRBV11-2, the J gene TRBJ2-7, with TRBD2 matching 8 bases. Losses at the gene ends were 0 bases for V and 5 bases for J; bases not matched to a gene: 12. Germline-derived CDR1 and CDR2 are SGHAT and FQNNGV. The CDR3 is 17 amino acids. Here the CDR3 reads CASSLDLGGLVTNEQYF. CDR3 nucleotides: TGTGCCAGCAGCTTAGACTTGGGGGGACTAGTAACCAACGAGCAGTACTTC.